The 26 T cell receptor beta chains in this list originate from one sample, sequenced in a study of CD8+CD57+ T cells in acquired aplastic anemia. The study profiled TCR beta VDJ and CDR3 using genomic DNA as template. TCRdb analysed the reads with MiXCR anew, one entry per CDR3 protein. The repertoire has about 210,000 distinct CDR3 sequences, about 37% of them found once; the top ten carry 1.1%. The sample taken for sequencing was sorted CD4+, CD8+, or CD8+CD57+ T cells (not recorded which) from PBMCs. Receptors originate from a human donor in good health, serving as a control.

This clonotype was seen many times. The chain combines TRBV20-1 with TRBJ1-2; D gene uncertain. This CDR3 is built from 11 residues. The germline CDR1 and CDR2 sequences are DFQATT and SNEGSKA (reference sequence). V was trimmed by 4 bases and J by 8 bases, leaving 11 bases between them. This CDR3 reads CSAKGLPGYTF. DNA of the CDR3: TGCAGTGCTAAGGGATTACCAGGCTACACCTTC.

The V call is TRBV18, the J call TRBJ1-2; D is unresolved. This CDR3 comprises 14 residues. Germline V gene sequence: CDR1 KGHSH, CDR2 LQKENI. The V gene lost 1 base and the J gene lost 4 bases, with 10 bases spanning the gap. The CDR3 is CASSPQPNFYGYTF. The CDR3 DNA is TGTGCCAGCTCACCACAGCCTAACTTCTATGGCTACACCTTC.

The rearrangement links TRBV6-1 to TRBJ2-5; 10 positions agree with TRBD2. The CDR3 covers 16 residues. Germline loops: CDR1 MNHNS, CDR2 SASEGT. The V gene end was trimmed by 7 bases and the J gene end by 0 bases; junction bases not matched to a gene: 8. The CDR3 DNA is TGTGCCAGCAAGCGAACGGGACTAGCGCACCAAGAGACCCAGTACTTC. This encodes CASKRTGLAHQETQYF.

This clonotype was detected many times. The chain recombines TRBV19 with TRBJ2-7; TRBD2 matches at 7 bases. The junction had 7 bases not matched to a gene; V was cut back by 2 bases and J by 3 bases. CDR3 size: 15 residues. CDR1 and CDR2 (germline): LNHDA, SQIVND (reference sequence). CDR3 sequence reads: CASSITASGDYEQYF. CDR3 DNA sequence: TGTGCCAGTAGTATAACCGCTAGCGGAGACTACGAGCAGTACTTC.

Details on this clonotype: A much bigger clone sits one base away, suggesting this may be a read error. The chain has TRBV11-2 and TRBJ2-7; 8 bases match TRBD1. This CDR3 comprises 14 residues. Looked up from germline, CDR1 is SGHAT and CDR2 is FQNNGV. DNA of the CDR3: TGCCCCAGCAGCCAGAGGACAGGGCTGGGCGAGCAGTACTTC. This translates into CPSSQRTGLGEQYF.

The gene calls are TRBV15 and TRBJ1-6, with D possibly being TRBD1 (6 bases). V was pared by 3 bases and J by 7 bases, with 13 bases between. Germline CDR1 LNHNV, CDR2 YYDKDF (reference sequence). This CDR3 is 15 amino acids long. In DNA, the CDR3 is TGTGCCACCAGCAGTGATCGCAGGGGCAATTCACCCCTCCACTTT. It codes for CATSSDRRGNSPLHF.

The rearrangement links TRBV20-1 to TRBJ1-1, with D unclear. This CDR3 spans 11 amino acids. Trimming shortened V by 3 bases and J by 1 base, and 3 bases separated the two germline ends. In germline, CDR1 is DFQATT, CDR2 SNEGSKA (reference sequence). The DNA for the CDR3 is TGCAGTGCTAGGGAGAACACTGAAGCTTTCTTT. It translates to CSARENTEAFF.

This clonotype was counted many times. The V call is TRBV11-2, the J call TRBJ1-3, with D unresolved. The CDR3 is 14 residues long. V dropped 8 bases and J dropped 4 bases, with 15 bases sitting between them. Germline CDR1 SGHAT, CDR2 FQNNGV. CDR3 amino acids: CASGNQAGGNTIYF. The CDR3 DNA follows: TGTGCCAGCGGGAATCAGGCTGGAGGAAACACCATATATTTT.

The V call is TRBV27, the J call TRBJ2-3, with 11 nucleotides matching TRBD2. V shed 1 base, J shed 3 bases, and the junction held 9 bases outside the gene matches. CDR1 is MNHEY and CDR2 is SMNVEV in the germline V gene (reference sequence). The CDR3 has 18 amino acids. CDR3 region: CASSLFGLAGGATDTQYF. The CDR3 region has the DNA TGTGCCAGCAGTTTATTTGGGCTAGCGGGAGGAGCGACAGATACGCAGTATTTT.

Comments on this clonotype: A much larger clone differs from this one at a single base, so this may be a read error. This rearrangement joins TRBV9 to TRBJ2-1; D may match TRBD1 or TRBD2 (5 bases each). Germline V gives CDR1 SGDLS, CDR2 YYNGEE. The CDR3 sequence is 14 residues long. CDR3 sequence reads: CAGSDRDGRSEQFF. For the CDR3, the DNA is TGTGCCGGCAGCGATAGGGACGGCAGGAGTGAGCAGTTCTTC. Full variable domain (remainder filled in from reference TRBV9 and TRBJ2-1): DSGVTQTPKHLITATGQRVTLRCSPRSGDLSVYWYQQSLDQGLQFLIQYYNGEERAKGNILERFSAQQFPDLHSELNLSSLELGDSALYFCAGSDRDGRSEQFFGPGTRLTVL.

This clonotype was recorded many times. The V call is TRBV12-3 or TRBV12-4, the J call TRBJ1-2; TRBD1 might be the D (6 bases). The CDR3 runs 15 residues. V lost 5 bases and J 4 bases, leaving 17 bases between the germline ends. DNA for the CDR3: TGTGCCAGCAGTCCTGACGGAGGGGGGACCTATGGCTACACCTTC. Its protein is CASSPDGGGTYGYTF.

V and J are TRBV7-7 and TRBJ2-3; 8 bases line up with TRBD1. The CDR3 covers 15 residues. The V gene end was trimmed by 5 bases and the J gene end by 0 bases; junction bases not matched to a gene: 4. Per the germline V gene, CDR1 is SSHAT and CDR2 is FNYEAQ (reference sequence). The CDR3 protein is CASSPGTGSTDTQYF. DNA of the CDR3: TGTGCCAGCAGCCCTGGGACAGGTAGCACAGATACGCAGTATTTT.

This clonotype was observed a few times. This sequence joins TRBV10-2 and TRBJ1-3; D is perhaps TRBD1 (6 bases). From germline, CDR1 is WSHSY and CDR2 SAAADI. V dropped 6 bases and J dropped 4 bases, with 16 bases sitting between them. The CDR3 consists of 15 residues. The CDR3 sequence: CASSPRGREGNTIYF. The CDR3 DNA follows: TGCGCCAGCAGCCCCCGGGGGCGTGAAGGAAACACCATATATTTT.

The CDR3 nucleotides read TGTGCCTGGAGCCGACAGGCTCAAGAGACCCAGTACTTC. Protein product: CAWSRQAQETQYF. The V call is TRBV30, the J call TRBJ2-5; possibly TRBD1 for D (6 bases). CDR1 and CDR2 (germline): GTSNPN, SVGIG (reference sequence). This CDR3 comprises 13 residues. The V end lost 3 bases, the J end lost 2 bases, and 10 bases lay between the germline ends. Variable domain in full (rest from reference TRBV30 and TRBJ2-5): SQTIHQWPATLVQPVGSPLSLECTVEGTSNPNLYWYRQAAGRGLQLLFYSVGIGQISSEVPQNLSASRPQDRQFILSSKKLLLSDSGFYLCAWSRQAQETQYFGPGTRLLVL.

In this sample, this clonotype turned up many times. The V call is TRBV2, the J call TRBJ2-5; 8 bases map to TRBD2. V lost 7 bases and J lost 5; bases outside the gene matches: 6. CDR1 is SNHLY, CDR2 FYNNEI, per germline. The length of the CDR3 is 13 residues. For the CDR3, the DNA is TGTGCCAGCAATTCGGGCGGGGGGGAGACCCAGTACTTC. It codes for CASNSGGGETQYF.

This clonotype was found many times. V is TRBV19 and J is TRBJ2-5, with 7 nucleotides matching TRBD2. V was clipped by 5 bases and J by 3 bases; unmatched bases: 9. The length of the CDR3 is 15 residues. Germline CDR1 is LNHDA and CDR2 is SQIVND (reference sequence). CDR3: CASSPRPGLKETQYF. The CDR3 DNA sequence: TGTGCCAGTAGTCCTCGACCGGGACTAAAAGAGACCCAGTACTTC.

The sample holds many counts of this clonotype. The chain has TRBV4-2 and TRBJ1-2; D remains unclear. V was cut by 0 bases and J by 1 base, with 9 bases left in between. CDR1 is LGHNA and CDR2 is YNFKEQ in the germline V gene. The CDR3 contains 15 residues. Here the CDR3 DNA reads TGTGCCAGCAGCCAAGATTCTGGCAGTAACTATGGCTACACCTTC. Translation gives CASSQDSGSNYGYTF.

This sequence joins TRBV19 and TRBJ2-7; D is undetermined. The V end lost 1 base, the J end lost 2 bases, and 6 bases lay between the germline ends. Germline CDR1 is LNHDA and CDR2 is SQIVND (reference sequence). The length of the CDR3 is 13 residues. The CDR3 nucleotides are TGTGCCAGTAGTATAGTTGGGGCCTACGAGCAGTACTTC. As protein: CASSIVGAYEQYF.

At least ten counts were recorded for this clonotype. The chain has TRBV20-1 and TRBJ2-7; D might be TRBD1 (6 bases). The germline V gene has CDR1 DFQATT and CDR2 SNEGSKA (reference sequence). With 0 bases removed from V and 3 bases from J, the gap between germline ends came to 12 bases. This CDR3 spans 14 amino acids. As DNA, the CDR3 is TGCAGTGCTAGAGATGAGAGGGGGAACTACGAGCAGTACTTC. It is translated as CSARDERGNYEQYF.

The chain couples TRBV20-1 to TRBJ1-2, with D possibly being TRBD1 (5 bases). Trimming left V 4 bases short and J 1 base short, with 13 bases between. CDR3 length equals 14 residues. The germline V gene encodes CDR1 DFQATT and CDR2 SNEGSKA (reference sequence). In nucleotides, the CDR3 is TGCAGTGCTACCGGGACCGCGCGTAACTATGGCTACACCTTC. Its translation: CSATGTARNYGYTF.

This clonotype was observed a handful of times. The CDR3 DNA follows: TGTGCCAGCAGCCAAGGCCCCGGGGTCCCCTACGAGCAGTACTTC. Its translation is CASSQGPGVPYEQYF. The rearrangement uses TRBV3-1 and TRBJ2-7; the D gene is possibly TRBD2 (5 bases). The CDR3 runs 15 residues. Germline loops: CDR1 LGHDT, CDR2 YNNKEL (reference sequence). Trimming took 1 base from V and 2 from J, leaving 12 bases between them.

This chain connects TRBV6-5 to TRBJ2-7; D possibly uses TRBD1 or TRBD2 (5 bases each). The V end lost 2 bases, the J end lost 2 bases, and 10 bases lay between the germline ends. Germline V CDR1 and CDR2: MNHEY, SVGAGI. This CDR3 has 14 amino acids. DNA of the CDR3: TGTGCCAGCAGTTACCAAACGGGACCCTACGAGCAGTACTTC. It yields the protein CASSYQTGPYEQYF.

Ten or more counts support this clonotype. The CDR3 region has the DNA TGCAGTGCCTTCCGGGACCCCGCCTACGAGCAGTACTTC. Its protein is CSAFRDPAYEQYF. The V and J genes are TRBV20-1 and TRBJ2-7; D may match TRBD1 or TRBD2 (5 bases each). V gave up 6 bases and J gave up 2 bases, with 14 bases separating them. Per germline, CDR1 DFQATT and CDR2 SNEGSKA (reference sequence). The CDR3 is 13 residues long.

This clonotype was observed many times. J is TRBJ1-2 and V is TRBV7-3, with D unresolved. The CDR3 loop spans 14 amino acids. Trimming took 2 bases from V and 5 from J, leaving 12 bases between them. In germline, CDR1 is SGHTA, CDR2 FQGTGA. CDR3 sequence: CASSLLASHYGYTF. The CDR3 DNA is TGTGCCAGCAGCTTATTAGCCTCTCATTATGGCTACACCTTC.

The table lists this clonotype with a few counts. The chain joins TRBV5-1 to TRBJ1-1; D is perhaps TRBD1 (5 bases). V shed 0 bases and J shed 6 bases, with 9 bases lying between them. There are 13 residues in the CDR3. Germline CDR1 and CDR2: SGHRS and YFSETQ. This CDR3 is CASSLAGLSEAFF. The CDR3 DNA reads TGCGCCAGCAGCTTGGCAGGGTTATCTGAAGCTTTCTTT. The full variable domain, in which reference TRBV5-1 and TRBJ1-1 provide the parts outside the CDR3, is KAGVTQTPRYLIKTRGQQVTLSCSPISGHRSVSWYQQTPGQGLQFLFEYFSETQRNKGNFPGRFSGRQFSNSRSEMNVSTLELGDSALYLCASSLAGLSEAFFGQGTRLTVV.

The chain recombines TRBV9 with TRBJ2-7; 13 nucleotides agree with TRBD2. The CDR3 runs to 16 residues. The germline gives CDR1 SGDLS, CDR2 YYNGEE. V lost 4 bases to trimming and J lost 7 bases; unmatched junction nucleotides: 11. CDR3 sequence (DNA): TGTGCCAGCAGCCCACGGACTAGCGGGAGAGAGGGGGAGCAGTACGTC. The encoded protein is CASSPRTSGREGEQYV.